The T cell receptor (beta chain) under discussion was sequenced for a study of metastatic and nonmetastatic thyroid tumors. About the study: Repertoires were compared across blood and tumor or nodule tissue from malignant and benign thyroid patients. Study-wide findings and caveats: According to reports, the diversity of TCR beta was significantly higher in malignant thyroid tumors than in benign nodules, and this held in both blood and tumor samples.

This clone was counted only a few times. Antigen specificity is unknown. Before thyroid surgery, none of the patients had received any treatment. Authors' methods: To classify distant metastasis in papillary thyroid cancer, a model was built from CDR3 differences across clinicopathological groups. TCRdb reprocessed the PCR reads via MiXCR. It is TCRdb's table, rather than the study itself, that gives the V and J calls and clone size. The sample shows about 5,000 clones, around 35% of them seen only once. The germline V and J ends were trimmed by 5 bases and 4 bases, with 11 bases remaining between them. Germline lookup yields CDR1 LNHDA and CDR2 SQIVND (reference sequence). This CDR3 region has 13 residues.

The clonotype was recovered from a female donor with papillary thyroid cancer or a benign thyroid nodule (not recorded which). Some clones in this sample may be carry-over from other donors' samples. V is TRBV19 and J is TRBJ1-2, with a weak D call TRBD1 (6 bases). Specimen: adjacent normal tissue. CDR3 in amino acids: CASSVDRSYGYTF. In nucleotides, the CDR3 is TGTGCCAGTAGTGTGGACAGATCCTATGGCTACACCTTC.